Shown below are 20 T cell receptor beta chains from a single sample sequenced in a study of T cells in Graves' hyperthyroidism and ophthalmopathy. TCR beta CDR3 region amplification was performed from RNA transcripts. The study used the HTBI primer set for a first-round RT-PCR of the TCR CDR3. TCRdb recomputed calls from the multiplex PCR reads with MiXCR, one row per CDR3 protein. The profile shows about 380,000 distinct CDR3 sequences, roughly 20% of them singletons. The sample taken for sequencing was blood. Receptor source: a man between 18 and 29 years old with Graves' ophthalmopathy.

This clonotype was observed many times. V gene TRBV13 combines with J gene TRBJ2-5, with D unresolved. This CDR3 is built from 11 residues. Germline V gene sequence: CDR1 PRHDT, CDR2 FYEKMQ (reference sequence). Trimming removed 5 bases from V and 5 bases from J, with 6 bases in between. DNA for the CDR3: TGTGCCAGCAGCAGCACCGAGACCCAGTACTTC. It codes for CASSSTETQYF.

This clonotype was found many times. CDR3 sequence reads: CASSLSAGGPGETQYF. For the CDR3, the DNA is TGTGCCAGCAGTTTATCAGCGGGGGGGCCGGGGGAGACCCAGTACTTC. The gene calls are TRBV12-3 or TRBV12-4 and TRBJ2-5, with TRBD2 matching over 10 bases. Unmatched junction bases numbered 8, after V lost 2 bases and J lost 5 bases. The CDR3 is 16 residues long.

Many counts were recorded for this clonotype. This chain connects TRBV11-2 to TRBJ2-2, with 7 nucleotides matching TRBD2. The CDR3 is made up of 16 amino acids. Germline CDR1 is SGHAT and CDR2 is FQNNGV. V dropped 5 bases and J dropped 0; count of bases not matched to a gene: 6. CDR3 nucleotides: TGTGCCAGCAGCCCAACTAGCGTAGCGAACACCGGGGAGCTGTTTTTT. It encodes CASSPTSVANTGELFF.

This clonotype was seen ten or more times. The genes are TRBV11-2 and TRBJ2-3; D is unresolved. The CDR3 length is 14 residues. Trimming removed 9 bases from V and 0 bases from J, with 13 bases in between. Germline CDR1 is SGHAT and CDR2 is FQNNGV. CDR3 loop: CASGSGSSTDTQYF. The CDR3 DNA reads as TGTGCCAGTGGGTCGGGCAGTAGCACAGATACGCAGTATTTT.

The V call is TRBV2, the J call TRBJ2-3; 15 bases agree with TRBD2. The CDR3 consists of 15 residues. V shed 9 bases and J 2 bases; nucleotides not matched to a gene: 3. In germline, CDR1 is SNHLY, CDR2 FYNNEI. CDR3 sequence reads: CARGTSGGTTDTQYF. In DNA form, the CDR3 reads TGTGCCAGGGGGACTAGCGGGGGGACCACAGATACGCAGTATTTT.

This clonotype has just a few counts. The V call is TRBV7-9, the J call TRBJ1-2, with TRBD1 as a possible D gene (6 bases). This CDR3 has 15 amino acids. Trimming removed 1 base at V and 4 bases at J, with 13 bases between. Germline V lookup: CDR1 SEHNR, CDR2 FQNEAQ (reference sequence). CDR3 sequence (DNA): TGTGCCAGCAGCTTAGAAGGGGGGACACTCTATGGCTACACCTTC. This codes for CASSLEGGTLYGYTF.

The sample holds many counts of this clonotype. V and J are TRBV7-3 and TRBJ2-3; no clear D. Trimming removed 4 bases from V and 6 bases from J, with 11 bases in between. The germline V gene encodes CDR1 SGHTA and CDR2 FQGTGA. The CDR3 consists of 13 residues. The CDR3 nucleotides read TGTGCCAGCAGCTCCTCCATGGAGGATACGCAGTATTTT. Translated: CASSSSMEDTQYF.

The rearrangement joins TRBV6-5 to TRBJ1-2, with D perhaps TRBD1 (5 bases). CDR1 and CDR2 from the germline V gene are MNHEY and SVGAGI. V was cut by 0 bases and J by 4 bases, with 12 bases left in between. CDR3 length: 15 amino acids. CDR3 sequence (DNA): TGTGCCAGCAGTTACTCGTCAGGGATATCCTATGGCTACACCTTC. Translated, it gives CASSYSSGISYGYTF.

This clonotype was found many times. The genes are TRBV15 and TRBJ2-3; perhaps D is TRBD1 or TRBD2 (5 bases each). Germline values: CDR1 LNHNV, CDR2 YYDKDF (reference sequence). Trimming pared 0 bases from V and 4 bases from J, leaving 8 bases between. CDR3 size: 14 residues. CDR3 coding DNA: TGTGCCACCAGCAGAGATCGGGGCCCAGATACGCAGTATTTT. Protein: CATSRDRGPDTQYF.

This rearrangement joins TRBV12-3 or TRBV12-4 to TRBJ2-3, with 7 bases fitting TRBD2. Losses at the gene ends were 1 base for V and 3 bases for J; bases not matched to a gene: 7. The CDR3 is 16 residues long. DNA for the CDR3: TGTGCCAGCAGTTTAGAGGGGCGGGGGTGGACAGATACGCAGTATTTT. It specifies CASSLEGRGWTDTQYF.

The chain joins TRBV7-9 to TRBJ2-3; D perhaps matches TRBD1 (5 bases). Germline CDR1 is SEHNR and CDR2 is FQNEAQ (reference sequence). The V and J ends lost 7 bases and 3 bases respectively, with 17 bases between them. The CDR3 extends over 15 amino acids. CDR3 protein: CASTPRQGRTDTQYF. DNA of the CDR3: TGTGCCAGCACCCCCAGGCAGGGTCGGACAGATACGCAGTATTTT.

The chain joins TRBV20-1 to TRBJ2-3; D not resolved. With 7 bases removed from V and 3 bases from J, the gap between germline ends came to 14 bases. CDR3 length: 13 amino acids. CDR1 is DFQATT, CDR2 SNEGSKA, per germline (reference sequence). CDR3 amino acids: CSEIGEETDTQYF. The CDR3 DNA reads TGCAGTGAAATTGGTGAGGAGACAGATACGCAGTATTTT.

This clonotype has just a few counts. This sequence joins TRBV12-3 or TRBV12-4 and TRBJ2-2; D may match TRBD1 or TRBD2 (5 bases each). Trimming took off 7 bases at V and 2 bases at J, with 11 bases between the two ends. This CDR3 has 14 amino acids. CDR3 region: CASTGTGNTGELFF. CDR3 in DNA: TGTGCCAGCACAGGGACGGGAAACACCGGGGAGCTGTTTTTT.

The V gene is TRBV7-6, the J gene TRBJ2-6; possible D gene TRBD1, 6 bases. V was cut by 5 bases and J by 2 bases, with 16 bases left in between. CDR3 size: 17 residues. Looked up from germline, CDR1 is SGHVS and CDR2 is FNYEAQ. CDR3 sequence (DNA): TGTGCCAGCAGCACCGGCAGGGGACGGACTGGGGCCAACGTCCTGACTTTC. Amino acids: CASSTGRGRTGANVLTF. Supplemented by reference TRBV7-6 and TRBJ2-6, the full variable domain reads GAGVSQSPRYKVTKRGQDVALRCDPISGHVSLYWYRQALGQGPEFLTYFNYEAQQDKSGLPNDRFSAERPEGSISTLTIQRTEQRDSAMYRCASSTGRGRTGANVLTFGAGSRLTVL.

This clonotype has ten or more counts. As DNA, the CDR3 is TGTGCCAGCAGCCCCGGGGTTATGAACACTGAAGCTTTCTTT. This sequence encodes CASSPGVMNTEAFF. The chain joins TRBV18 to TRBJ1-1, with D hard to call. V dropped 8 bases and J dropped 0 bases, with 13 bases sitting between them. CDR1 is KGHSH, CDR2 LQKENI, per germline. The length of the CDR3 is 14 residues.

This chain links TRBV28 with TRBJ1-5; tentative D call: TRBD1 (5 bases). Germline loops: CDR1 MDHEN, CDR2 SYDVKM. The CDR3 is 15 residues long. V lost 7 bases and J lost 0, with 13 bases in between. The CDR3 is CASTMGGYSNQPQHF. The CDR3 DNA reads as TGTGCCAGCACTATGGGGGGTTATAGCAATCAGCCCCAGCATTTT.

The rearrangement uses TRBV12-3 or TRBV12-4 and TRBJ1-2; D is unresolved. V lost 2 bases and J lost 0, with 13 bases in between. This CDR3 comprises 16 residues. The CDR3 is CASSLSGLPANYGYTF. In DNA, the CDR3 is TGTGCCAGCAGTTTATCCGGGTTGCCAGCTAACTATGGCTACACCTTC.

This clonotype showed up just a few times. CDR3 sequence reads: CATSVPGYGYTF. The DNA of the CDR3 is TGTGCCACCAGCGTTCCTGGCTATGGCTACACCTTC. This chain links TRBV24-1 with TRBJ1-2; D remains ambiguous. The V end was cut by 7 bases, the J end by 4 bases, with 9 bases between. CDR3 length: 12 residues. Germline CDR1 KGHDR, CDR2 SFDVKD.

Ten or more counts support this clonotype. This chain joins TRBV5-1 and TRBJ2-7, with 7 bases identical to TRBD1. Germline V gene sequence: CDR1 SGHRS, CDR2 YFSETQ. The CDR3 loop spans 16 amino acids. V was pared by 4 bases and J by 3 bases, with 13 bases of the junction left unmatched. This chain's CDR3 is CASSTGTANGLYEQYF. In nucleotides, the CDR3 is TGCGCCAGCAGCACAGGGACAGCGAATGGCCTCTACGAGCAGTACTTC.

Worth noting for this clonotype: A much larger clonotype is one base distant, so this may be a read error. The chain is built from TRBV7-9 and TRBJ2-7; possible D gene TRBD2, 7 bases. This CDR3 spans 14 amino acids. Per germline, CDR1 SEHNR and CDR2 FQNEAQ (reference sequence). V was clipped by 5 bases and J by 7 bases, with 18 bases between them. The CDR3 coding sequence is TGTGCCAGCAGCCAAGGGGGGGCCGACAGTGAGCAGTACTTC. Translating it yields CASSQGGADSEQYF.